The 8 T cell receptor beta chains in this list originate from one sample, sequenced in a study of cytomegalovirus exposure and HLA in healthy donors. The PCR employed 60 Vbeta primers together with 13 Jbeta primers. The protocol was immunoSEQ multiplex PCR, while the TCRdb copy is restricted to in-frame clones and leaves out a portion. The data show under 200,000 clones, 70% to 90% seen once. Specimen: PBMCs. Source of these receptors: a woman in her thirties in good health and CMV-seronegative.

The J gene is TRBJ1-1, the V gene TRBV19; D not certain. Germline V CDR1 and CDR2: LNHDA, SQIVND (reference sequence). The CDR3 totals 18 residues. Trimming cost V 5 bases and J 1 base, with 23 bases left between them. This CDR3 reads CASSGRVGLRTANTEAFF. In DNA form, the CDR3 reads TGTGCCAGTAGTGGGAGGGTCGGCCTAAGAACGGCGAACACTGAAGCTTTCTTT.

The chain is built from TRBV4-1 and TRBJ2-5; 9 bases line up with TRBD2. Losses at the gene ends were 6 bases for V and 6 bases for J; bases not matched to a gene: 14. This CDR3 is built from 16 residues. Germline lookup yields CDR1 MGHRA and CDR2 YSYEKL. The CDR3 sequence is CASRPTSGGPLKTQYF. CDR3 DNA: TGCGCCAGCAGACCTACGAGCGGGGGGCCTCTAAAGACCCAGTACTTC.

The chain joins TRBV10-3 to TRBJ2-7, with no clear D. V was cut by 0 bases and J by 1 base, with 10 bases left in between. Germline lookup yields CDR1 ENHRY and CDR2 SYGVKD. CDR3 length: 15 amino acids. The CDR3: CAISESLTGSYEQYF. DNA of the CDR3: TGTGCCATCAGTGAGTCTCTGACTGGGTCCTACGAGCAGTACTTC.

V is TRBV20-1 and J is TRBJ2-5; D possibly corresponds to TRBD2 (6 bases). This CDR3 has 11 amino acids. Germline V gene data show CDR1 as DFQATT and CDR2 as SNEGSKA (reference sequence). Written as DNA, the CDR3 is TGCAGGCTCGGGGGACGAGAGACCCAGTACTTC. It specifies CRLGGRETQYF.

This chain uses TRBV7-2 with TRBJ2-5; TRBD2 aligns across 10 bases. From germline, CDR1 is SGHTA and CDR2 FQGNSA. V was pared by 1 base and J by 2 bases, with 4 bases of the junction left unmatched. This CDR3 contains 16 residues. This CDR3 reads CASSLGSSGGQETQYF. The DNA for the CDR3 is TGTGCCAGCAGCTTAGGATCTAGCGGGGGACAAGAGACCCAGTACTTC.

V is TRBV30 and J is TRBJ1-1; maybe TRBD1 (6 bases). Germline V lookup: CDR1 GTSNPN, CDR2 SVGIG (reference sequence). CDR3 length: 13 amino acids. The ends were cut back, 4 bases at V and 3 bases at J, with 12 bases in the middle. Written as DNA, the CDR3 is TGTGCCTGGACCACAGGGTGGGACACTGAAGCTTTCTTT. It specifies CAWTTGWDTEAFF.

The chain carries TRBV6-1 and TRBJ1-1; 8 nucleotides align to TRBD1. CDR1 is MNHNS, CDR2 SASEGT, per germline. The J segment lost 3 bases and the V segment lost 8 bases, leaving 8 bases of the junction unmatched. CDR3 length: 14 amino acids. The CDR3 bases are TGTGCCAGCTCCTACAGGGGGGGGGACACTGAAGCTTTCTTT. Translating gives CASSYRGGDTEAFF.

The V gene is TRBV6-6, the J gene TRBJ2-7, with 7 bases that match TRBD1. The V gene's germline CDR1 is MNHNY and CDR2 SVGAGI (reference sequence). J gave up 2 bases and V 6 bases, and 10 bases lay outside the gene matches. The CDR3 has 15 residues. For the CDR3, the DNA is TGTGCCAGCAGCTTCCCTGGGACAGCGACCTACGAGCAGTACTTC. It yields the protein CASSFPGTATYEQYF.